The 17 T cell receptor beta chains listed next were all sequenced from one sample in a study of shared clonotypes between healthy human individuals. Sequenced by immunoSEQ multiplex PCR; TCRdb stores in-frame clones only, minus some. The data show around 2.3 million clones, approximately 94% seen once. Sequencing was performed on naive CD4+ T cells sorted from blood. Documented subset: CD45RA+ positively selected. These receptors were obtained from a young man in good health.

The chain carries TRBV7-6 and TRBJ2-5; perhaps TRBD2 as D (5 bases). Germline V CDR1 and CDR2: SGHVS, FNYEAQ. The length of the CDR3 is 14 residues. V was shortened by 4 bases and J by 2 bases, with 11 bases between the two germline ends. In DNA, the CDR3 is TGTGCCAGCAGCTCGGGAAGGGTGCAAGAGACCCAGTACTTC. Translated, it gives CASSSGRVQETQYF.

CDR3 loop: CASSFHLAGGLKSTGELFF. The CDR3 nucleotides are TGTGCCAGCAGCTTCCATCTAGCGGGGGGACTCAAAAGCACCGGGGAGCTGTTTTTT. The chain has TRBV7-2 and TRBJ2-2; 11 positions agree with TRBD2. This CDR3 comprises 19 residues. Germline CDR1 is SGHTA and CDR2 is FQGNSA. J lost 4 bases, V lost 3 bases, and 13 bases had no gene match.

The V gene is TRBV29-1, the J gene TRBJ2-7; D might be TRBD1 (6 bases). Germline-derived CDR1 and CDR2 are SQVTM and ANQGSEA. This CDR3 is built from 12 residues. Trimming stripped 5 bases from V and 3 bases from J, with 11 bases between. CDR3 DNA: TGCAGCGTTACCACAGGGTACTACGAGCAGTACTTC. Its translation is CSVTTGYYEQYF.

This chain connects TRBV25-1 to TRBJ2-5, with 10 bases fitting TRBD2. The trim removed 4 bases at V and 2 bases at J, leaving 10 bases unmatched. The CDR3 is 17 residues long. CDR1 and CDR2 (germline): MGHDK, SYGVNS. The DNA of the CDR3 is TGTGCCAGCAGTGCGGGGGGGACTAGCGAGATTCAAGAGACCCAGTACTTC. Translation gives CASSAGGTSEIQETQYF.

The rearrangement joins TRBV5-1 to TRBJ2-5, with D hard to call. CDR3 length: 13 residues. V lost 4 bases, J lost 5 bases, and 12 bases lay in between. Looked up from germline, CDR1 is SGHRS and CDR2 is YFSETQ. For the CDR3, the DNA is TGCGCCAGCAGCACCGGGCCGTGGGAGACCCAGTACTTC. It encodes CASSTGPWETQYF.

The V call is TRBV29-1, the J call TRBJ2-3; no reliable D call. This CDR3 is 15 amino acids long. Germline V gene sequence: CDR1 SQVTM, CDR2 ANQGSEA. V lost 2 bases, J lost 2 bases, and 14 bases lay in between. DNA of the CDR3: TGCAGCGTTGAACTTGCGCCCCCTCTCACAGATACGCAGTATTTT. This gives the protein CSVELAPPLTDTQYF.

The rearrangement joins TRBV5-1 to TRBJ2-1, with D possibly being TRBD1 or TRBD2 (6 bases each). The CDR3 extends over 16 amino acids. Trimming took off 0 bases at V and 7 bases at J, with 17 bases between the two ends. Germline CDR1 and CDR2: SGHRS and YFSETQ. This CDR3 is CASSLGEWGAGNEQFF. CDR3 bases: TGCGCCAGCAGCTTGGGAGAGTGGGGGGCTGGTAATGAGCAGTTCTTC.

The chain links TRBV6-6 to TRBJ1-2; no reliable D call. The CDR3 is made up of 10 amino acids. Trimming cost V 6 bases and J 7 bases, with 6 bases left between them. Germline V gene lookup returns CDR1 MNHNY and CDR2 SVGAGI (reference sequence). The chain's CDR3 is CASSQAGYTF. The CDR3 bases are TGTGCCAGCAGCCAGGCTGGCTACACCTTC.

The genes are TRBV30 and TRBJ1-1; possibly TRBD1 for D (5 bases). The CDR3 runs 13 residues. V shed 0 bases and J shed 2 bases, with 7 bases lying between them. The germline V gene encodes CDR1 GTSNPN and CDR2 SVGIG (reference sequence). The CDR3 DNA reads TGTGCCTGGAGTGTAGACAGCAACACTGAAGCTTTCTTT. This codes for CAWSVDSNTEAFF.

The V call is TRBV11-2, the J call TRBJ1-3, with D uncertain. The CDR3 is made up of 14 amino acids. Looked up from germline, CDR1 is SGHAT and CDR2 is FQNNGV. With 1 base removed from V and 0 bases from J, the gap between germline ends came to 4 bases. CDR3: CASSLGPSGNTIYF. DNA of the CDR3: TGTGCCAGCAGCTTAGGACCCTCTGGAAACACCATATATTTT.

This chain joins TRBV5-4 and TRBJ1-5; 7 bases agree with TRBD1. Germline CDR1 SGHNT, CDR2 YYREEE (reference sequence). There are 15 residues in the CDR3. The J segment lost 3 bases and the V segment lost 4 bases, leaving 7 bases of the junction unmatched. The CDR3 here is CASSRGGGDNQPQHF. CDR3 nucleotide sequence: TGTGCCAGCAGCCGCGGAGGGGGCGACAATCAGCCCCAGCATTTT.

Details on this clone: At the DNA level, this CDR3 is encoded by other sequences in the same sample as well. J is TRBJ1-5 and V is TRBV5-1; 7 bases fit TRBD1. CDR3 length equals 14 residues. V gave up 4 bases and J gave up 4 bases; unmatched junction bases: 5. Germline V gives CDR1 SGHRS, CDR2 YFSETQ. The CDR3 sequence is CASSPGTENQPQHF. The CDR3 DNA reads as TGCGCCAGCAGCCCCGGGACAGAAAATCAGCCCCAGCATTTT. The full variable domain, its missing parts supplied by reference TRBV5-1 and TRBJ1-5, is KAGVTQTPRYLIKTRGQQVTLSCSPISGHRSVSWYQQTPGQGLQFLFEYFSETQRNKGNFPGRFSGRQFSNSRSEMNVSTLELGDSALYLCASSPGTENQPQHFGDGTRLSIL.

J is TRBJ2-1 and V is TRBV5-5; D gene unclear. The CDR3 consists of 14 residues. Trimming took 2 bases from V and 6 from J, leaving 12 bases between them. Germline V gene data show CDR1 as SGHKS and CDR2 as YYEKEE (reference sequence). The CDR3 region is CASSFIGVGNEQFF. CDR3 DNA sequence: TGTGCCAGCAGCTTCATCGGTGTTGGCAATGAGCAGTTCTTC.

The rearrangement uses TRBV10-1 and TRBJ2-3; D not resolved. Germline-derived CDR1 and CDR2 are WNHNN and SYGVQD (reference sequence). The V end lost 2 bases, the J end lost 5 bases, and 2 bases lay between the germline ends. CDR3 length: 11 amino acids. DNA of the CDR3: TGCGCCAGCAGTGAGGTAGATACGCAGTATTTT. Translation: CASSEVDTQYF.

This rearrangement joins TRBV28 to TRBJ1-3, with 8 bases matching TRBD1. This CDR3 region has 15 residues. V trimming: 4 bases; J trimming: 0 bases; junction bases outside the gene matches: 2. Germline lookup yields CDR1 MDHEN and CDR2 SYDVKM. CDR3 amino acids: CASSYTGGSGNTIYF. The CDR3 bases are TGTGCCAGCAGTTACACAGGGGGCTCTGGAAACACCATATATTTT.

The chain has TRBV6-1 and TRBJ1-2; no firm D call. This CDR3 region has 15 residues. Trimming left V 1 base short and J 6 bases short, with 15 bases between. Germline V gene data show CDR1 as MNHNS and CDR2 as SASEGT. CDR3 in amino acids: CASSEGALGSNGYTF. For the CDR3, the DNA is TGTGCCAGCAGTGAAGGGGCCCTAGGGAGTAATGGCTACACCTTC.

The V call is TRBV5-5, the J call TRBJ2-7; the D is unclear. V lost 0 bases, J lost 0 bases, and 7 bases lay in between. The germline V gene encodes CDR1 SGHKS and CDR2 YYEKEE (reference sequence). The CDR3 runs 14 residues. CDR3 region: CASSLAYYSYEQYF. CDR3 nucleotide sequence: TGTGCCAGCAGCTTGGCCTATTACTCCTACGAGCAGTACTTC.